These 32 T cell receptor beta chains came from one sample sequenced in a study of graft-versus-host responses after intestinal transplantation. Assay used: immunoSEQ multiplex PCR; TCRdb lists only in-frame clones, some missing. The table has some 69,000 clones, 80% to 95% seen once; the top ten hold about 6.7%. Here the sequenced sample was bone marrow, taken less than 750 days after intestinal transplantation. Every receptor here comes from a human patient who received an intestinal transplant, so some T cells may come from the graft donor.

The rearrangement uses TRBV27 and TRBJ2-7; no clear D gene. The CDR3 extends over 13 amino acids. The ends were cut back, 2 bases at V and 2 bases at J, with 7 bases in the middle. Germline CDR1 reads MNHEY; CDR2 reads SMNVEV (reference sequence). CDR3 nucleotides: TGTGCCAGCAGTTTAGGGGTAGCCTACGAGCAGTACTTC. Protein product: CASSLGVAYEQYF.

The chain employs TRBV11-2 and TRBJ2-3; TRBD2 agrees at 11 bases. This CDR3 region has 18 residues. The J segment lost 4 bases and the V segment lost 5 bases, leaving 14 bases of the junction unmatched. Per germline, CDR1 SGHAT and CDR2 FQNNGV. This CDR3 reads CASSTGTSGPYGADTQYF. CDR3 in DNA: TGTGCCAGCAGCACCGGGACTAGCGGCCCCTATGGTGCAGATACGCAGTATTTT.

As concerns this clone: The junction departs from germline at one end; a sequencing error may be responsible. The V gene is TRBV7-6, the J gene TRBJ2-7; 11 bases agree with TRBD2. The CDR3 runs to 16 residues. Germline V lookup: CDR1 SGHVS, CDR2 FNYEAQ. The CDR3 is CASGFSGTSGRYEQYF. The CDR3 DNA reads as TGTGCCAGCGGCTTCTCCGGGACTAGCGGACGTTACGAGCAGTACTTC.

The gene calls are TRBV5-1 and TRBJ1-1; D is possibly TRBD1 (6 bases). V was cut by 5 bases and J by 5 bases, with 16 bases left in between. The CDR3 is 14 residues long. CDR1 is SGHRS and CDR2 is YFSETQ in the germline V gene. The CDR3 reads CASSPPTGATEAFF. In DNA, the CDR3 is TGCGCCAGCAGTCCCCCCACGGGGGCGACTGAAGCTTTCTTT.

The chain uses TRBV11-2 and TRBJ2-5; the D is unclear. Between the trimmed V and J ends, which lost 5 bases and 4 bases, there was a span of 20 bases. The V gene's germline CDR1 is SGHAT and CDR2 FQNNGV. The CDR3 runs to 16 residues. CDR3 in amino acids: CASSLLLATRPETQYF. The CDR3 DNA sequence: TGTGCCAGCAGCCTCCTATTGGCTACCCGGCCAGAGACCCAGTACTTC. The full variable domain, rest sourced from reference TRBV11-2 and TRBJ2-5, is EAGVAQSPRYKIIEKRQSVAFWCNPISGHATLYWYQQILGQGPKLLIQFQNNGVVDDSQLPKDRFSAERLKGVDSTLKIQPAKLEDSAVYLCASSLLLATRPETQYFGPGTRLLVL.

The J gene is TRBJ2-6, the V gene TRBV7-9; 7 positions agree with TRBD1. Trimming removed 5 bases from V and 4 bases from J; junction bases left unmatched: 14. This CDR3 is built from 18 residues. Germline CDR1 is SEHNR and CDR2 is FQNEAQ (reference sequence). As DNA, the CDR3 is TGTGCCAGCAGCGAACAGGGGAAGGTTTGGCGGGGGGCCAACGTCCTGACTTTC. This codes for CASSEQGKVWRGANVLTF.

The chain links TRBV4-1 to TRBJ2-3, with a possible D match to TRBD2 (6 bases). V lost 1 base and J 1 base, leaving 12 bases between the germline ends. The CDR3 extends over 16 amino acids. Germline V gene sequence: CDR1 MGHRA, CDR2 YSYEKL. CDR3 nucleotide sequence: TGCGCCAGCAGCCAAGGAGTACTAGCCCGCACAGATACGCAGTATTTT. Amino acid sequence: CASSQGVLARTDTQYF.

The rearrangement uses TRBV5-5 and TRBJ1-2; D remains unclear. V was trimmed by 0 bases and J by 8 bases, leaving 11 bases between them. The CDR3 has 13 amino acids. CDR1 is SGHKS and CDR2 is YYEKEE in the germline V gene (reference sequence). CDR3 sequence: CASSLGADPGYTF. In DNA form, the CDR3 reads TGTGCCAGCAGCTTGGGGGCGGATCCGGGCTACACCTTC.

The chain combines TRBV11-1 with TRBJ2-2; D is unresolved. The CDR3 length is 13 residues. Germline-derived CDR1 and CDR2 are SGHAT and FQDESV (reference sequence). V gave up 4 bases and J gave up 6 bases, with 9 bases separating them. The CDR3 here is CASSWRGAGELFF. The CDR3 DNA reads TGTGCCAGCAGCTGGCGTGGGGCCGGGGAGCTGTTTTTT.

This chain uses TRBV4-1 with TRBJ1-2, with 8 bases aligning to TRBD1. The junction had 5 bases not matched to a gene; V was cut back by 0 bases and J by 5 bases. The length of the CDR3 is 15 residues. Germline CDR1 and CDR2: MGHRA and YSYEKL. The CDR3 here is CASSQEGQGGYGYTF. CDR3 sequence (DNA): TGCGCCAGCAGCCAAGAAGGACAGGGAGGGTATGGCTACACCTTC.

The chain employs TRBV18 and TRBJ2-2; possibly TRBD1 for D (5 bases). The germline CDR1 and CDR2 sequences are KGHSH and LQKENI. The ends were cut back, 2 bases at V and 1 base at J, with 8 bases in the middle. The CDR3 sequence is 15 residues long. The CDR3 DNA is TGTGCCAGCTCACCAAAGACAGAGAACACCGGGGAGCTGTTTTTT. Residues: CASSPKTENTGELFF.

This chain uses TRBV15 with TRBJ2-7; weak D call: TRBD1 (6 bases). The CDR3 spans 14 residues. From germline, CDR1 is LNHNV and CDR2 YYDKDF (reference sequence). V lost 0 bases and J lost 3, with 9 bases in between. The CDR3: CATSRDRGGYEQYF. The CDR3 DNA reads TGTGCCACCAGCAGAGACAGGGGCGGCTACGAGCAGTACTTC.

The chain links TRBV11-3 to TRBJ1-2; possibly TRBD1 for D (5 bases). The CDR3 extends over 16 amino acids. V was cut by 1 base and J by 10 bases, with 22 bases left in between. The germline V gene encodes CDR1 SGHNT and CDR2 YENEEA. CDR3 residues: CASSLVPGCERWDYTF. As DNA, the CDR3 is TGTGCCAGCAGCTTAGTTCCAGGGTGTGAGCGGTGGGACTACACCTTC.

This clone has just a few counts. CDR3 sequence (DNA): TGTGCCAGCAGCGCCGAGGGAAACACCATATATTTT. Translating it yields CASSAEGNTIYF. The chain couples TRBV7-6 to TRBJ1-3, with D hard to call. The V gene's germline CDR1 is SGHVS and CDR2 FNYEAQ. Trimming stripped 5 bases from V and 4 bases from J, with 6 bases between. This CDR3 is built from 12 residues.

The genes are TRBV25-1 and TRBJ2-7; 12 bases fit TRBD2. Per germline, CDR1 MGHDK and CDR2 SYGVNS. V lost 6 bases to trimming and J lost 0 bases; unmatched junction nucleotides: 0. This CDR3 comprises 14 residues. Written as DNA, the CDR3 is TGTGCCAGCAGGACTAGCGGGAGCTCCTACGAGCAGTACTTC. The encoded protein is CASRTSGSSYEQYF.

The J gene is TRBJ1-1, the V gene TRBV30; D uncertain. V was clipped by 1 base and J by 3 bases, with 15 bases between them. The CDR3 totals 15 residues. Germline V gives CDR1 GTSNPN, CDR2 SVGIG (reference sequence). CDR3 residues: CAWSGAQTLYTEAFF. The CDR3 DNA reads TGTGCCTGGAGTGGGGCTCAGACACTTTACACTGAAGCTTTCTTT.

This sequence joins TRBV16 and TRBJ2-2; D unclear. The CDR3 spans 13 residues. The V gene lost 1 base and the J gene lost 6 bases, with 6 bases spanning the gap. CDR1 and CDR2 from the germline V gene are KGHSY and FQNENV. CDR3 sequence (DNA): TGTGCCAGCAGCCAATTTTGGCCCGGGGAGCTGTTTTTT. Amino acids: CASSQFWPGELFF.

This chain joins TRBV10-1 and TRBJ1-2; D is undetermined. Germline assignment: CDR1 WNHNN and CDR2 SYGVQD (reference sequence). The CDR3 length is 12 residues. Trimming removed 2 bases at V and 8 bases at J, with 9 bases between. CDR3 sequence: CASSERADGYTF. The CDR3 DNA is TGCGCCAGCAGTGAGAGGGCGGACGGCTACACCTTC.

The chain recombines TRBV11-2 with TRBJ2-7; TRBD1 might be the D (6 bases). V lost 2 bases, J lost 4 bases, and 18 bases lay in between. Germline loops: CDR1 SGHAT, CDR2 FQNNGV. The CDR3 spans 16 residues. The CDR3 loop reads CASSLSRDTTPYEQYF. The CDR3 bases are TGTGCCAGCAGCTTATCTAGGGACACCACCCCATACGAGCAGTACTTC.

This rearrangement joins TRBV15 to TRBJ1-4; perhaps TRBD1 as D (5 bases). The CDR3 is made up of 13 amino acids. The V and J ends lost 5 bases and 4 bases respectively, with 8 bases between them. Germline V CDR1 and CDR2: LNHNV, YYDKDF (reference sequence). The CDR3 region is CATSGGVNEKLFF. DNA of the CDR3: TGTGCCACCAGCGGGGGGGTTAATGAAAAACTGTTTTTT.

This chain joins TRBV6-5 and TRBJ1-1, with unresolved D. CDR3 length: 14 amino acids. Trimming cost V 0 bases and J 10 bases, with 15 bases left between them. CDR1 MNHEY and CDR2 SVGAGI come from the germline V gene. The CDR3 nucleotides read TGTGCCAGCAGTTACTCGGAAACTCGGACGGGAGCTTTCTTT. Translated, it gives CASSYSETRTGAFF.

The J gene is TRBJ1-6, the V gene TRBV5-1; D possibly corresponds to TRBD1 (6 bases). The germline V gene has CDR1 SGHRS and CDR2 YFSETQ. This CDR3 is built from 17 residues. Trimming shortened V by 4 bases and J by 7 bases, and 21 bases separated the two germline ends. The CDR3 DNA reads as TGCGCCAGCAGCCCAGAAATTCAGGGGCTTCGGAATTCACCCCTCCACTTT. This sequence encodes CASSPEIQGLRNSPLHF.

This clone was recorded once. This rearrangement joins TRBV4-1 to TRBJ2-5; unclear D gene. CDR1 MGHRA and CDR2 YSYEKL come from the germline V gene. V was cut by 1 base and J by 5 bases, with 11 bases left in between. The CDR3 totals 14 residues. Written as DNA, the CDR3 is TGCGCCAGCAGCCAAGGGTCCGGGCACGAGACCCAGTACTTC. Translated: CASSQGSGHETQYF.

The chain has TRBV28 and TRBJ2-1, with 9 bases that match TRBD2. Germline V CDR1 and CDR2: MDHEN, SYDVKM. V was pared by 3 bases and J by 6 bases, with 9 bases of the junction left unmatched. The CDR3 spans 16 residues. CDR3 amino acids: CASSFLGGRALNEQFF. CDR3 nucleotides: TGTGCCAGCAGTTTTTTAGGCGGGAGGGCCCTCAATGAGCAGTTCTTC. Complete variable domain (other parts from reference TRBV28 and TRBJ2-1): DVKVTQSSRYLVKRTGEKVFLECVQDMDHENMFWYRQDPGLGLRLIYFSYDVKMKEKGDIPEGYSVSREKKERFSLILESASTNQTSMYLCASSFLGGRALNEQFFGPGTRLTVL.

The chain has TRBV19 and TRBJ2-7, with TRBD2 matching over 12 bases. This CDR3 has 15 residues. Germline values: CDR1 LNHDA, CDR2 SQIVND (reference sequence). V shed 6 bases, J shed 4 bases, and the junction held 7 bases outside the gene matches. CDR3: CASSPVGLAGYEQYF. CDR3 DNA sequence: TGTGCCAGTAGCCCCGTAGGACTAGCGGGATACGAGCAGTACTTC.

This clone was observed a handful of times. The J gene is TRBJ1-1, the V gene TRBV20-1; D gene unclear. The V gene's germline CDR1 is DFQATT and CDR2 SNEGSKA (reference sequence). V lost 7 bases and J 0 bases, leaving 6 bases between the germline ends. The CDR3 is made up of 11 amino acids. The CDR3, as DNA: TGCAGTGGCAGTTTGAACACTGAAGCTTTCTTT. It yields the protein CSGSLNTEAFF.

The rearrangement joins TRBV5-1 to TRBJ2-7; D gene ambiguous. Between the trimmed V and J ends, which lost 4 bases and 0 bases, there was a span of 11 bases. Germline V CDR1 and CDR2: SGHRS, YFSETQ. The CDR3 extends over 14 amino acids. CDR3 DNA: TGCGCCAGCAGCCTCCGAGACTTCTCCTACGAGCAGTACTTC. As protein: CASSLRDFSYEQYF.

V is TRBV6-5 and J is TRBJ1-6, with D uncertain. Per the germline V gene, CDR1 is MNHEY and CDR2 is SVGAGI. The CDR3 contains 12 residues. Trimming removed 0 bases from V and 10 bases from J, with 4 bases in between. The CDR3 region has the DNA TGTGCCAGCAGTTACTCTGGCTCACCCCTCCACTTT. Translation: CASSYSGSPLHF.

This chain connects TRBV6-1 to TRBJ2-5; D is perhaps TRBD2 (7 bases). The J call is uncertain, as TRBJ2-7 better fits the DNA end. Germline-derived CDR1 and CDR2 are MNHNS and SASEGT. The length of the CDR3 is 15 residues. This chain's CDR3 is CASSDLWGGPYEQYF. The CDR3 region has the DNA TGTGCCAGCAGTGATTTGTGGGGGGGGCCCTACGAGCAGTACTTC.

V is TRBV6-5 and J is TRBJ1-1; tentatively, D is TRBD1 (5 bases). This CDR3 spans 14 amino acids. Trimming cost V 7 bases and J 1 base, with 13 bases left between them. Germline CDR1 is MNHEY and CDR2 is SVGAGI. The CDR3 bases are TGTGCCAGCATGATCATGGGGGAGAACACTGAAGCTTTCTTT. It yields the protein CASMIMGENTEAFF.

V is TRBV15 and J is TRBJ1-6, with D possibly being TRBD1 (6 bases). Trimming cost V 11 bases and J 10 bases, with 27 bases left between them. This CDR3 is built from 16 residues. Germline CDR1 is LNHNV and CDR2 is YYDKDF (reference sequence). The CDR3 DNA reads as TGTGCCCCTGCGGGGGGCGGGGAGCAGCAAGACTCACCCCTCCACTTT. Amino acids: CAPAGGGEQQDSPLHF.

V usage is TRBV6-6 and J usage is TRBJ1-4; D gene ambiguous. Germline-derived CDR1 and CDR2 are MNHNY and SVGAGI (reference sequence). This CDR3 region has 13 residues. Trimming pared 0 bases from V and 7 bases from J, leaving 6 bases between. The chain's CDR3 is CASSYSSVEKLFF. In DNA, the CDR3 is TGTGCCAGCAGTTACTCGTCAGTTGAAAAACTGTTTTTT.